One sample yielded the 10 T cell receptor beta chains listed below, sequenced in a study of CD4 T cells in relation to SARS-CoV-2 and coronaviruses. Unexposed donor CD4+ T cells date from about 2011-2018, before the COVID-19 pandemic. Profiling relied on immunoSEQ multiplex PCR, and the TCRdb table lists in-frame clones only, not all of them. The sample consists of about 68,000 clones, approximately 93% of them appearing once. Sequenced sample: naive CD4+ T cells from PBMCs. The subset here: naive CD4+ T cells isolated by negative enrichment. The receptor source for this set is a human donor in good health.

This sequence joins TRBV7-2 and TRBJ2-5, with TRBD1 matching over 10 bases. This CDR3 is built from 14 residues. With V trimmed by 6 bases and J by 3 bases, 4 bases remained unmatched. Germline V CDR1 and CDR2: SGHTA, FQGNSA. CDR3 sequence: CASRKGTGEETQYF. The DNA of the CDR3 is TGTGCCAGCAGGAAAGGGACAGGGGAAGAGACCCAGTACTTC.

The rearrangement links TRBV7-9 to TRBJ2-7; possibly TRBD1 for D (6 bases). Germline V lookup: CDR1 SEHNR, CDR2 FQNEAQ (reference sequence). CDR3 length: 15 residues. Trimming took 1 base from V and 5 from J, leaving 15 bases between them. The CDR3 loop is CASSLGGRYRDEQYF. For the CDR3, the DNA is TGTGCCAGCAGCTTAGGGGGGCGATATCGCGACGAGCAGTACTTC. The full variable domain, its missing parts supplied by reference TRBV7-9 and TRBJ2-7, is DTGVSQNPRHKITKRGQNVTFRCDPISEHNRLYWYRQTLGQGPEFLTYFQNEAQLEKSRLLSDRFSAERPKGSFSTLEIQRTEQGDSAMYLCASSLGGRYRDEQYFGPGTRLTVT.

The chain links TRBV23-1 to TRBJ1-1, with D unclear. TRBV23-1 is labeled an ORF, and its function is uncertain. Trimming shortened V by 2 bases and J by 1 base, and 14 bases separated the two germline ends. The CDR3 runs to 16 residues. The CDR3 coding sequence is TGCGCCAGCAGTCAAATCCCCGGCAGAGGGAACACTGAAGCTTTCTTT. Its translation: CASSQIPGRGNTEAFF.

This clone has only one observation. The chain recombines TRBV3-1 (or the pseudogene TRBV3-2) with TRBJ1-4; 7 nucleotides match TRBD1. CDR3 length equals 16 residues. V lost 4 bases to trimming and J lost 4 bases; unmatched junction nucleotides: 9. CDR1 is LGHDT, CDR2 YNNKEL, per germline (reference sequence). CDR3 amino acids: CASSPGVRGINEKLFF. In DNA form, the CDR3 reads TGTGCCAGCAGCCCCGGTGTCAGGGGGATTAATGAAAAACTGTTTTTT.

This chain links TRBV6-2 or TRBV6-3 with TRBJ2-1, with 7 bases aligning to TRBD2. Unmatched junction bases numbered 8, after V lost 4 bases and J lost 5 bases. Germline V gives CDR1 MNHEY, CDR2 SVGEGT. There are 15 residues in the CDR3. CDR3 protein: CASSLAGGWNNEQFF. CDR3 in DNA: TGTGCCAGCAGTTTGGCCGGGGGGTGGAACAATGAGCAGTTCTTC.

CDR3 coding DNA: TGTGCCAGCAGCTTGGGATCCGGTATGAATCAGCCCCAGCATTTT. It encodes CASSLGSGMNQPQHF. The chain joins TRBV7-2 to TRBJ1-5; unclear D gene. The germline V and J ends were trimmed by 3 bases and 4 bases, with 13 bases remaining between them. The germline CDR1 and CDR2 sequences are SGHTA and FQGNSA. The CDR3 loop spans 15 amino acids.

J is TRBJ2-7 and V is TRBV3-1 (or the pseudogene TRBV3-2); the D gene is possibly TRBD1 (6 bases). The CDR3 runs to 15 residues. The V gene lost 4 bases and the J gene lost 2 bases, with 15 bases spanning the gap. Per the germline V gene, CDR1 is LGHDT and CDR2 is YNNKEL (reference sequence). The CDR3 region has the DNA TGTGCCAGCAGCCTCACATTGACAGGCGCCTACGAGCAGTACTTC. As protein: CASSLTLTGAYEQYF.

This clone was seen once. The chain is built from TRBV5-4 and TRBJ1-1, with TRBD1 matching 7 bases. The germline gives CDR1 SGHNT, CDR2 YYREEE (reference sequence). J gave up 0 bases and V 4 bases, and 9 bases lay outside the gene matches. The CDR3 has 16 amino acids. The CDR3 DNA sequence: TGTGCCAGCAGCACGCTAAGGACAGGAATGAACACTGAAGCTTTCTTT. Its translation is CASSTLRTGMNTEAFF.

This rearrangement joins TRBV28 to TRBJ2-7; unclear D gene. CDR1 and CDR2 from the germline V gene are MDHEN and SYDVKM. V was shortened by 5 bases and J by 6 bases, with 11 bases between the two germline ends. The CDR3 sequence is 12 residues long. This CDR3 reads CASSPPESEQYF. In nucleotides, the CDR3 is TGTGCCAGCAGTCCCCCCGAGTCCGAGCAGTACTTC.

The V gene is TRBV19, the J gene TRBJ2-7; D gene unclear. The germline V gene encodes CDR1 LNHDA and CDR2 SQIVND (reference sequence). V shed 6 bases and J shed 5 bases, with 8 bases lying between them. The CDR3 consists of 11 residues. The CDR3 coding sequence is TGTGCCAGTAGCATTAAGGACGAGCAGTACTTC. Encoded protein: CASSIKDEQYF.